The 30 T cell receptor beta chains below come from one sample, sequenced in a study of blood T cell repertoires in COVID-19 (dated by TCRdb to 2018 to 2021). To prepare the library, the immunoSEQ multiplex PCR assay was applied. Drawn from immuneACCESS, this table holds only the in-frame rearrangements with V and J called that TCRdb kept. Clones are partly lost; checked studies trace under half to an unresolved V gene and leave the rest unexplained. This sample lists more than 110,000 clones; about 86% were detected once. The top ten clones comprise roughly 4.3% of the sample. Sample: peripheral blood. The receptors were sampled from a woman aged 35 to 49 with acute or convalescent COVID-19.

This sequence joins TRBV4-3 and TRBJ2-1; D possibly corresponds to TRBD1 (6 bases). CDR1 is LGHNA and CDR2 is YSLEER in the germline V gene. The CDR3 covers 16 residues. V dropped 0 bases and J dropped 7 bases, with 16 bases sitting between them. The CDR3 region has the DNA TGCGCCAGCAGCCAAGATCCGGCAGGGGACGGGAATGAGCAGTTCTTC. Its protein product is CASSQDPAGDGNEQFF.

The chain couples TRBV10-2 to TRBJ1-1; a possible D gene is TRBD1 (6 bases). This CDR3 comprises 15 residues. Per germline, CDR1 WSHSY and CDR2 SAAADI. V lost 2 bases and J lost 5, with 15 bases in between. The CDR3 protein is CASSEGAQGGTEAFF. CDR3 in DNA: TGCGCCAGCAGTGAGGGGGCACAGGGAGGGACTGAAGCTTTCTTT.

Of note for this clone: Germline is not matched at one junction end, which may reflect a read error. J is TRBJ1-1 and V is TRBV5-4; D gene uncertain. The CDR3 is 16 amino acids. Germline V gives CDR1 SGHNT, CDR2 YYREEE (reference sequence). CDR3 bases: TGTGCCAGCAGCCCCCGAGAGAGATTGATGAACCCTGAAGCTTTCTTT. As protein: CASSPRERLMNPEAFF.

V usage is TRBV12-3 or TRBV12-4 and J usage is TRBJ1-2, with unresolved D. This CDR3 has 11 residues. Trimming removed 7 bases from V and 5 bases from J, with 8 bases in between. DNA for the CDR3: TGTGCCAGCACCCTCGGTTATGGCTACACCTTC. It translates to CASTLGYGYTF.

V gene TRBV7-2 combines with J gene TRBJ1-5; no clear D. CDR1 and CDR2 (germline): SGHTA, FQGNSA. CDR3 size: 14 residues. Deletions cut 5 bases from V and 3 bases from J, with 11 bases between. CDR3 in amino acids: CASSPDGLNQPQHF. The CDR3 nucleotides read TGTGCCAGCAGCCCCGACGGACTCAATCAGCCCCAGCATTTT.

The chain joins TRBV27 to TRBJ1-4; 7 bases match TRBD1. Germline lookup yields CDR1 MNHEY and CDR2 SMNVEV (reference sequence). This CDR3 has 15 residues. Trimming at V came to 10 bases and at J to 5 bases, leaving 13 bases not matched to a gene. CDR3 in DNA: TGTGCCACCTCGTCAATAGGGGGCGCCAATGAAAAACTGTTTTTT. Translation gives CATSSIGGANEKLFF.

The rearrangement uses TRBV27 and TRBJ2-1; D is perhaps TRBD1 (5 bases). V lost 1 base and J lost 10, with 14 bases in between. The CDR3 contains 14 residues. The germline gives CDR1 MNHEY, CDR2 SMNVEV (reference sequence). As DNA, the CDR3 is TGTGCCAGCAGTTTATATCGCCTTGACAGAGAGCAGTTCTTC. Its translation is CASSLYRLDREQFF.

This chain uses TRBV7-2 with TRBJ2-7; D gene unclear. In germline, CDR1 is SGHTA, CDR2 FQGNSA. The V gene lost 1 base and the J gene lost 1 base, with 5 bases spanning the gap. The CDR3 sequence is 13 residues long. Here the CDR3 reads CASSLDRSYEQYF. The CDR3, as DNA: TGTGCCAGCAGCTTAGACAGATCCTACGAGCAGTACTTC.

The J gene is TRBJ2-7, the V gene TRBV27; D is perhaps TRBD2 (5 bases). There are 9 residues in the CDR3. Germline V gives CDR1 MNHEY, CDR2 SMNVEV (reference sequence). CDR3 coding DNA: TGTGCGGAGGTTTACGAGCAGTACTTC. This encodes CAEVYEQYF.

The V and J genes are TRBV4-1 and TRBJ1-4; 7 positions match TRBD1. Germline-derived CDR1 and CDR2 are MGHRA and YSYEKL. The CDR3 loop spans 17 amino acids. J was trimmed by 3 bases and V by 4 bases; bases with no gene match: 11. The CDR3 bases are TGCGCCAGCAGCCTGGGGACAGAGGGTTGGCCTAATGAAAAACTGTTTTTT. Protein product: CASSLGTEGWPNEKLFF.

The rearrangement uses TRBV2 and TRBJ1-1; a possible D gene is TRBD1 (5 bases). This CDR3 region has 13 residues. Trimming took off 5 bases at V and 2 bases at J, with 9 bases between the two ends. The germline V gene has CDR1 SNHLY and CDR2 FYNNEI. CDR3 protein: CASSPDSNTEAFF. The CDR3 bases are TGTGCCAGCAGTCCTGACAGCAACACTGAAGCTTTCTTT.

This clone was found a few times. This chain uses TRBV7-9 with TRBJ2-7; 9 bases line up with TRBD1. CDR1 SEHNR and CDR2 FQNEAQ come from the germline V gene (reference sequence). V was clipped by 5 bases and J by 2 bases; unmatched bases: 10. This CDR3 region has 16 residues. In DNA form, the CDR3 reads TGTGCCAGCAGCAGCGCCGGGACAGGGTCGACCTACGAGCAGTACTTC. This sequence encodes CASSSAGTGSTYEQYF.

On this clone: The same CDR3 arises from other DNA sequences in this sample as well. This rearrangement joins TRBV6-2 or TRBV6-3 to TRBJ1-2; 11 bases line up with TRBD1. The junction had 1 base not matched to a gene; V was cut back by 3 bases and J by 4 bases. The germline CDR1 and CDR2 sequences are MNHEY and SVGEGT. The CDR3 runs 14 residues. The CDR3 nucleotides are TGTGCCAGCAGTTATGGGACAGGGGGCTATGGCTACACCTTC. It encodes CASSYGTGGYGYTF.

This chain connects TRBV27 to TRBJ1-2; D remains ambiguous. Germline assignment: CDR1 MNHEY and CDR2 SMNVEV (reference sequence). CDR3 length: 14 amino acids. V was clipped by 0 bases and J by 10 bases, with 15 bases between them. CDR3 in DNA: TGTGCCAGCAGTTTATCAGGCAGGTATATGGACTACACCTTC. Its translation is CASSLSGRYMDYTF.

The chain carries TRBV7-2 and TRBJ1-5; unclear D gene. V lost 5 bases to trimming and J lost 9 bases, with 20 bases between them. CDR3 size: 15 residues. Per the germline V gene, CDR1 is SGHTA and CDR2 is FQGNSA. The DNA of the CDR3 is TGTGCCAGCAGCGCCGAGGCTTGGTCCGTTCGGCCCCAGCATTTT. Translation gives CASSAEAWSVRPQHF.

CDR3 sequence reads: CASSLGHTKSHSPLHF. The CDR3, as DNA: TGTGCCAGCAGCCTCGGACATACCAAATCCCACTCACCCCTCCACTTT. The chain carries TRBV11-2 and TRBJ1-6; D perhaps matches TRBD1 (5 bases). CDR1 SGHAT and CDR2 FQNNGV come from the germline V gene. The V gene lost 5 bases and the J gene lost 10 bases, with 21 bases spanning the gap. The CDR3 is made up of 16 amino acids.

This clone appeared a single time. This rearrangement joins TRBV6-6 to TRBJ1-5; 8 bases align to TRBD1. This CDR3 contains 15 residues. Germline V gene data show CDR1 as MNHNY and CDR2 as SVGAGI (reference sequence). With 6 bases clipped from V and 4 bases from J, the junction kept 8 bases outside the gene matches. The CDR3 sequence is CASSPTGGRNQPQHF. CDR3 in DNA: TGTGCCAGCAGCCCTACAGGGGGAAGAAATCAGCCCCAGCATTTT.

V usage is TRBV27 and J usage is TRBJ2-5, with D hard to call. Germline V gene lookup returns CDR1 MNHEY and CDR2 SMNVEV (reference sequence). The CDR3 has 13 residues. With 5 bases removed from V and 0 bases from J, the gap between germline ends came to 7 bases. CDR3: CASSARYQETQYF. The CDR3 DNA is TGTGCCAGCAGTGCCCGGTACCAAGAGACCCAGTACTTC.

This sequence joins TRBV18 and TRBJ1-5; 9 bases are a match to TRBD1. The V and J ends lost 2 bases and 5 bases, in that order; junction bases with no gene match: 1. The CDR3 consists of 14 residues. The V gene's germline CDR1 is KGHSH and CDR2 LQKENI. The CDR3 region is CASSPDRGDQPQHF. The CDR3 DNA sequence: TGTGCCAGCTCACCAGACAGGGGGGATCAGCCCCAGCATTTT.

In this sample, this clone turned up a few times. The chain combines TRBV7-2 with TRBJ1-1, with 9 nucleotides matching TRBD1. This CDR3 spans 18 amino acids. Germline loops: CDR1 SGHTA, CDR2 FQGNSA. Losses at the gene ends were 4 bases for V and 0 bases for J; bases not matched to a gene: 12. This CDR3 reads CASSSRSGTGLLNTEAFF. CDR3 bases: TGTGCCAGCAGCTCCCGTTCCGGGACAGGGCTCTTGAACACTGAAGCTTTCTTT.

The genes are TRBV12-3 or TRBV12-4 and TRBJ1-2; D is unclear. The CDR3 spans 13 residues. V gave up 3 bases and J gave up 8 bases, with 13 bases separating them. This CDR3 is CASSFNGGRGYTF. DNA for the CDR3: TGTGCCAGCAGTTTTAACGGAGGAAGAGGCTACACCTTC.

The chain combines TRBV7-8 with TRBJ1-4; TRBD1 matches 9 bases. CDR1 is SGHVS, CDR2 FQNEAQ, per germline. This CDR3 comprises 14 residues. Losses at the gene ends were 4 bases for V and 8 bases for J; bases not matched to a gene: 5. The DNA of the CDR3 is TGTGCCAGCAGCTGGGACAGGGAGGGCGAAAAACTGTTTTTT. This codes for CASSWDREGEKLFF.

The chain links TRBV4-1 to TRBJ2-5, with D possibly being TRBD2 (6 bases). CDR3 length equals 20 residues. Deletions cut 3 bases from V and 5 bases from J, with 31 bases between. Germline loops: CDR1 MGHRA, CDR2 YSYEKL. CDR3 protein: CASSHSLGGGGTPWSETQYF. DNA for the CDR3: TGCGCCAGCAGCCATTCCCTCGGGGGTGGAGGGACTCCATGGTCGGAGACCCAGTACTTC.

The chain is built from TRBV11-2 and TRBJ1-2, with 10 bases aligning to TRBD1. The J segment lost 3 bases and the V segment lost 5 bases, leaving 6 bases of the junction unmatched. Germline V gene data show CDR1 as SGHAT and CDR2 as FQNNGV. The CDR3 loop spans 15 amino acids. This CDR3 is CASSPGTGVHYGYTF. Written as DNA, the CDR3 is TGTGCCAGCAGCCCGGGGACAGGGGTTCACTATGGCTACACCTTC.

The rearrangement uses TRBV28 and TRBJ1-1; TRBD1 matches at 7 bases. Trimming at V came to 6 bases and at J to 11 bases, leaving 15 bases not matched to a gene. The CDR3 has 14 residues. The germline CDR1 and CDR2 sequences are MDHEN and SYDVKM. The CDR3 bases are TGTGCCAGCAGCCGCCCGGGGAGCACAGGGGCGGCTTTCTTT. Residues: CASSRPGSTGAAFF.

J is TRBJ1-1 and V is TRBV6-4; D gene ambiguous. V gave up 2 bases and J gave up 1 base, with 5 bases separating them. This CDR3 has 13 residues. Germline-derived CDR1 and CDR2 are MRHNA and SNTAGT. CDR3 DNA sequence: TGTGCCAGCAGTGACAGAGAGAACACTGAAGCTTTCTTT. This encodes CASSDRENTEAFF.

This clone came up once. The chain couples TRBV5-4 to TRBJ1-2, with 8 bases identical to TRBD1. The germline gives CDR1 SGHNT, CDR2 YYREEE (reference sequence). With V trimmed by 7 bases and J by 8 bases, 16 bases remained unmatched. The CDR3 has 15 residues. This CDR3 reads CASLPPGQGSYGYTF. The CDR3 nucleotides are TGTGCCAGCCTCCCCCCCGGACAGGGTTCCTACGGCTACACCTTC. The whole variable domain, remainder taken from reference TRBV5-4 and TRBJ1-2, is ETGVTQSPTHLIKTRGQQVTLRCSSQSGHNTVSWYQQALGQGPQFIFQYYREEENGRGNFPPRFSGLQFPNYSSELNVNALELDDSALYLCASLPPGQGSYGYTFGSGTRLTVV.

The chain links TRBV27 to TRBJ1-1; the match to TRBD1 covers 7 bases. Germline V lookup: CDR1 MNHEY, CDR2 SMNVEV (reference sequence). Germline trimming cut 8 bases from V and 1 base from J; bases unmatched to any gene: 13. CDR3 length: 16 residues. The DNA for the CDR3 is TGTGCCAGCCTCCCAAGGGCAGGGGGATGGAACACTGAAGCTTTCTTT. This codes for CASLPRAGGWNTEAFF.

The V call is TRBV3-1 (or the pseudogene TRBV3-2), the J call TRBJ2-3, with D tentatively TRBD1 (6 bases). Germline assignment: CDR1 LGHDT and CDR2 YNNKEL (reference sequence). Trimming took off 8 bases at V and 1 base at J, with 7 bases between the two ends. The CDR3 consists of 12 residues. The CDR3 bases are TGTGCCAGCGGGGGCGGCACAGATACGCAGTATTTT. This translates into CASGGGTDTQYF.

The rearrangement joins TRBV12-3 or TRBV12-4 to TRBJ1-1, with TRBD1 matching over 7 bases. V gave up 4 bases and J gave up 5 bases; unmatched junction bases: 4. This CDR3 comprises 13 residues. The CDR3 DNA reads TGTGCCAGCAGTTACCACAGGGGAACTGAAGCTTTCTTT. This encodes CASSYHRGTEAFF.